The next 12 T cell receptor beta chains were all read from a single sample in a study of regulatory T cells in long-lasting Graves disease. Described time point: newly diagnosed GD, antithyroid drugs for less than 3 months. PBMC RNA was the source of the TCR library. Construction of TCR beta libraries relied on iRepertoire HTBI primers and on Arm-PCR targeting CDR3 regions. TCRdb reprocessed the multiplex PCR reads with MiXCR, giving one entry per CDR3 protein. Of about 560,000 distinct CDR3 sequences listed, about 16% are singletons. This sample also belongs to another study, concerning T cells in Graves' hyperthyroidism and ophthalmopathy.

The source was peripheral blood mononuclear cells (PBMCs), collected at new diagnosis, from a patient treated with antithyroid drugs. The source of these receptors is a man aged 18 to 30 with Graves disease.

This clonotype was seen ten or more times. The genes are TRBV7-3 and TRBJ2-1; 7 nucleotides line up with TRBD1. CDR1 is SGHTA, CDR2 FQGTGA, per germline. This CDR3 is 16 amino acids long. J gave up 7 bases and V 0 bases, and 9 bases lay outside the gene matches. The CDR3 protein is CASSLTLGQVENEQFF. CDR3 DNA sequence: TGTGCCAGCAGCTTAACGTTAGGACAGGTGGAAAATGAGCAGTTCTTC.

This clonotype was observed a handful of times. This chain connects TRBV19 to TRBJ2-5, with 10 bases lining up with TRBD1. The CDR3 contains 16 residues. V shed 9 bases, J shed 2 bases, and the junction held 12 bases outside the gene matches. CDR1 is LNHDA and CDR2 is SQIVND in the germline V gene (reference sequence). CDR3 coding DNA: TGTGCCAGCGCCACTCGGACAGGGGGAATTCAAGAGACCCAGTACTTC. It translates to CASATRTGGIQETQYF.

About this clonotype: One junction end disagrees with the germline gene, perhaps due to a read error. The rearrangement uses TRBV19 and TRBJ2-1, with 8 bases that match TRBD2. Per germline, CDR1 LNHDA and CDR2 SQIVND (reference sequence). The CDR3 sequence is 13 residues long. CDR3 nucleotide sequence: TGTGCCGGTAGTACGACTAGCGTGGGTGAGCAGTTCTTC. Protein sequence: CAGSTTSVGEQFF.

This clonotype was picked up many times. The V call is TRBV12-3 or TRBV12-4, the J call TRBJ1-2; unclear D gene. The CDR3 contains 13 residues. V was pared by 4 bases and J by 4 bases, with 10 bases between. CDR3 nucleotides: TGTGCCAGCAGTTACTCGGGCAGCTATGGCTACACCTTC. It specifies CASSYSGSYGYTF.

This clonotype was counted ten times or more. The chain joins TRBV4-2 to TRBJ2-5; D might be TRBD1 or TRBD2, each matching 5 bases. Germline V lookup: CDR1 LGHNA, CDR2 YNFKEQ. V lost 1 base to trimming and J lost 13 bases, with 13 bases between them. The CDR3 sequence is 12 residues long. CDR3 in amino acids: CASSQVGTPAYF. CDR3 nucleotides: TGTGCCAGCAGCCAAGTTGGGACCCCGGCGTACTTC.

Remarks on this clonotype: This may be a read error, as it is one base from a much larger clone. The rearrangement joins TRBV7-6 to TRBJ2-7; D possibly corresponds to TRBD2 (5 bases). There are 13 residues in the CDR3. Germline CDR1 SGHVS, CDR2 FNYEAQ. Trimming removed 4 bases from V and 2 bases from J, with 9 bases in between. CDR3 amino acids: CASSSREAYEQYF. Written as DNA, the CDR3 is TGTGCCAGCAGCTCCCGGGAAGCCTACGAGCAGTACTTC.

This clonotype was detected a few times. This rearrangement joins TRBV7-3 to TRBJ1-6; D gene unclear. The germline gives CDR1 SGHTA, CDR2 FQGTGA. This CDR3 has 13 residues. Trimming left V 4 bases short and J 6 bases short, with 7 bases between. CDR3: CASSYETNSPLHF. In DNA, the CDR3 is TGTGCCAGCAGCTACGAAACTAATTCACCCCTCCACTTT. Drawing the rest from reference TRBV7-3 and TRBJ1-6, the complete variable domain is GAGVSQTPSNKVTEKGKYVELRCDPISGHTALYWYRQSLGQGPEFLIYFQGTGAADDSGLPNDRFFAVRPEGSVSTLKIQRTERGDSAVYLCASSYETNSPLHFGNGTRLTVT.

This clonotype was observed at least ten times. The rearrangement joins TRBV5-1 to TRBJ1-1, with 7 bases lining up with TRBD1. Germline CDR1 reads SGHRS; CDR2 reads YFSETQ. With V trimmed by 4 bases and J by 3 bases, 6 bases remained unmatched. The length of the CDR3 is 14 residues. CDR3 region: CASSPGQSYTEAFF. For the CDR3, the DNA is TGCGCCAGCAGCCCGGGACAGTCCTACACTGAAGCTTTCTTT.

On this clonotype itself: A much more abundant neighbour one base away suggests this may be a read error. As the CDR3 is not closed by the conserved phenylalanine or tryptophan, this likely results from a read error. The gene calls are TRBV18 and TRBJ1-1; D is possibly TRBD1 (5 bases). The CDR3 totals 15 residues. Deletions cut 4 bases from V and 10 bases from J, with 22 bases between. Germline CDR1 KGHSH, CDR2 LQKENI. CDR3 in DNA: TGTGCCAGCTCACAGTCCGGGACCGACGAGCTGCGAGCTTTCTCT. This codes for CASSQSGTDELRAFS.

This clonotype was seen more than once but under ten times. This chain connects TRBV7-9 to TRBJ1-1; D is uncertain. The CDR3 loop spans 13 amino acids. CDR1 and CDR2 (germline): SEHNR, FQNEAQ (reference sequence). The germline V and J ends were trimmed by 5 bases and 5 bases, with 12 bases remaining between them. The CDR3 loop is CASSPPGRTEAFF. CDR3 bases: TGTGCCAGCAGCCCGCCCGGGCGGACTGAAGCTTTCTTT.

The chain couples TRBV20-1 to TRBJ2-7, with 7 bases aligning to TRBD2. Germline values: CDR1 DFQATT, CDR2 SNEGSKA (reference sequence). The CDR3 consists of 14 residues. The ends lost 3 bases at V and 7 bases at J; junction bases unmatched: 12. CDR3 amino acids: CSASPPGRIREQYF. The CDR3 nucleotides are TGCAGTGCTAGTCCCCCCGGGAGGATTAGGGAGCAGTACTTC.

This clonotype showed up many times. The V and J genes are TRBV27 and TRBJ2-7; D is possibly TRBD1 (5 bases). Trimming took off 3 bases at V and 2 bases at J, with 14 bases between the two ends. The germline V gene encodes CDR1 MNHEY and CDR2 SMNVEV (reference sequence). The CDR3 is 15 amino acids. CDR3 loop: CASSFSGITTYEQYF. The DNA for the CDR3 is TGTGCCAGCAGTTTTTCAGGGATTACTACCTACGAGCAGTACTTC.